The clone carrying this TCR beta chain occurred a few times. Template switching created a universal primer site, and the cDNA included unique molecular identifiers. MiXCR was run by TCRdb on the 5' RACE reads, yielding one entry per CDR3 protein. The sample has approximately 210,000 distinct CDR3 sequences, 5.5% to 7.5% seen once. These data belong to a study of identical twins. The CDR3 extends over 14 amino acids. The germline V and J ends were trimmed by 0 bases and 5 bases, with 14 bases remaining between them. Germline lookup yields CDR1 DFQATT and CDR2 SNEGSKA (reference sequence). These data were also reused for a study on T cells expressing NK-cell markers. That source notes: HCMV serostatus: most of the eight sequenced donors positive, one negative. Restriction of sorting to alpha-beta TCR T cells was accomplished in several experiments using an anti-gamma-delta TCR antibody. A range of about 1.0-8% of CD8+ T cells consisted of dominant NKG2C+ clonotypes in roughly 6 donors.

Sequenced: CD8+ T cells sorted from blood. This clonotype was sampled from a woman aged 18-29 years in good health. The chain uses TRBV20-1 and TRBJ2-7; D possibly corresponds to TRBD2 (5 bases). The CDR3 loop reads CSARDSLGIHEQYF. Written as DNA, the CDR3 is TGCAGTGCTAGAGATTCCCTCGGGATCCACGAGCAGTACTTC.